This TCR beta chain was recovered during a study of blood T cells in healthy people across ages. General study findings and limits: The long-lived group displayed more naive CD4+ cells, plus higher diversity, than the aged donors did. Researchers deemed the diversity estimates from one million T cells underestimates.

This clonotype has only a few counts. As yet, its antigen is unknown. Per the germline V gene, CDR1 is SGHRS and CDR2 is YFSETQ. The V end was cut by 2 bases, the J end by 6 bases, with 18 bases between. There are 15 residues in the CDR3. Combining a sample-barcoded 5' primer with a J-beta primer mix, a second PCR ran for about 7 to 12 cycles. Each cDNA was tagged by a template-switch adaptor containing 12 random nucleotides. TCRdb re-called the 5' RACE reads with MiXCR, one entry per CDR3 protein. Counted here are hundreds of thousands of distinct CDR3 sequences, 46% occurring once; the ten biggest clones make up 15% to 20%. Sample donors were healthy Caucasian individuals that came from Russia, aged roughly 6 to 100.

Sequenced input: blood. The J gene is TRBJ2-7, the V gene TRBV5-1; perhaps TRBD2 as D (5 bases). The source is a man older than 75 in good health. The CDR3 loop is CASSFGSGFNGEQYF. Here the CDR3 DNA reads TGCGCCAGCAGCTTTGGGAGCGGCTTCAACGGCGAGCAGTACTTC.